The following is a T cell receptor beta chain sequence with its context. This specimen comes from a study of PD-L1 blockade in urothelial cancer. Stated time point: peripheral blood 6 weeks after treatment start. J lost 1 base, V lost 4 bases, and 10 bases had no gene match. Per germline, CDR1 ENHRY and CDR2 SYGVKD. The CDR3 consists of 17 residues. The table came from immunoSEQ multiplex PCR; TCRdb's copy has only in-frame clones and leaves some out. Here the sample spans 40,000 to 45,000 clones, approximately 81% being singletons. The chain has TRBV10-3 and TRBJ2-1; 7 nucleotides line up with TRBD2. The receptor was isolated from a man in his 70s with urothelial cancer. Specimen: PBMCs, collected around atezolizumab (anti-PD-L1) treatment. The CDR3 bases are TGTGCCATCAGTGCCCCCGGTTCTAGCGGATCCTACAATGAGCAGTTCTTC. Its protein product is CAISAPGSSGSYNEQFF.